A selection of T cell receptor beta chains follows, all from one sample in a study of shared clonotypes between healthy human individuals. The method was immunoSEQ multiplex PCR; TCRdb's version includes in-frame clones alone and lacks a portion of them. The data show around 1.9 million clones, 90% to 95% seen once. Sequenced material: naive CD8+ T cells from PBMCs. These receptors were taken from a man between 18 and 35 years old in good health. Some clones in this sample may be carry-over from other donors' samples. The CDR3 runs from the conserved cysteine through the conserved F or W. Each record gives: V gene, D gene, clone size, J gene, CDR3 DNA, CDR3 protein. A D gene is named only where the DNA matches it firmly. Where a row states a size, it is once, few, many or the class of an expanded clone; other rows omit it.

>TRBV11-2|.|.|TRBJ2-7
TGTGCCAGCAGCTTAGTTTTAGGGGTATTGAACGAGCAGTACTTC
CASSLVLGVLNEQYF
>TRBV27|TRBD1|.|TRBJ2-7
TGTGCCAGCAGTTTAGATTCCGGACAGGGCTACTACGAGCAGTACTTC
CASSLDSGQGYYEQYF
>TRBV2|TRBD2|.|TRBJ2-3
TGTGCCAGCCGATACTCGACTAGCGGGAGGGCCTCAGATACGCAGTATTTT
CASRYSTSGRASDTQYF
>TRBV9|.|.|TRBJ1-2
TGTGCCAGCACCCCGACAGGATCCTTCTATGGCTACACCTTC
CASTPTGSFYGYTF
>TRBV15|TRBD2|.|TRBJ2-3
TGTGCCACCAGCGGGGACTATCCAGATACGCAGTATTTT
CATSGDYPDTQYF
>TRBV6-4|TRBD1|few|TRBJ2-7
TGTGCCAGCAGCGAGGACAGGGAGGATATCTACTTC
CASSEDREDIYF
>TRBV19|TRBD2|once|TRBJ2-7
TGTGCCAGTAGTTTCGGGACTAGCGCCTACGAGCAGTACTTC
CASSFGTSAYEQYF
>TRBV19|.|.|TRBJ2-1
TGTGCCAGTACCTCACGGGGGACTGATAATATCAATGAGCAGTTCTTC
CASTSRGTDNINEQFF
>TRBV27|TRBD2|.|TRBJ2-7
TGTGCCAGCAGTTTACTAGCGGGAGCCTACGAGCAGTACTTC
CASSLLAGAYEQYF
>TRBV7-9|.|.|TRBJ2-7
TGTGCCAGCACCCCCTGGGACACCTCCTACGAGCAGTACTTC
CASTPWDTSYEQYF
>TRBV11-2|.|.|TRBJ2-5
TGTGCCAGCAGCGGCCGGACGGAGGATGAGACCCAGTACTTC
CASSGRTEDETQYF
>TRBV25-1|.|.|TRBJ2-2
TGTGCCAGCAGTGACGGACAGTCCACCGGGGAGCTGTTTTTT
CASSDGQSTGELFF
>TRBV10-3|.|.|TRBJ2-5
TGTGCCATCAGTGACACGGGCGGGCTTCAAGAGACCCAGTACTTC
CAISDTGGLQETQYF
>TRBV27|.|.|TRBJ2-1
TGTGCCAGCAGTTTAGGGATCTACAATGAGCAGTTCTTC
CASSLGIYNEQFF
>TRBV4-2|.|.|TRBJ2-1
TGTGCCAGCAGCCCGGAAGCGGGCCCTGGGTATGAGCAGTTCTTC
CASSPEAGPGYEQFF